This TCR beta chain was captured in a study of human T cells and chemical hapten exposure (dated by TCRdb to the early 2020s). For context, the study as a whole: For sensitization, 2% DPC in acetone was applied to a 2 cm by 2 cm area of upper inner arm skin. Patients additionally received weekly therapeutic DPC doses to the scalp throughout the roughly 25-week study period. Patch testing was done on the upper back using Finn chambers containing 0.01% DPC, and results were scored after 6 days according to International Contact Dermatitis Research Group standards. Most of the patients in the cohort were female, and the cohort covered alopecia areata with under or over 50% scalp involvement, alopecia totalis and alopecia universalis. The libraries were sequenced as a pool, and the TCR yield per sample differed mostly because of small variations in library volumes within the pool. The study tracked peripheral blood TCR repertoire changes in vivo during primary and secondary sensitization to the hapten diphenylcyclopropenone (DPC) in alopecia patients. Blood was sampled from patients pre-sensitization (week 0) and at 2, 6 and about 24 weeks after DPC sensitization. Blood for TCR sequencing was provided by twenty-nine alopecia patients at one to four time points (pre-sensitization, 2, 6 and 24 weeks).

Library preparation used RACE. Sequenced using a NextSeq 500. During library preparation, unique molecular identifiers were attached to individual cDNA molecules so that TCRs could be counted in a quantitative, reproducible way. Each blood RNA sample was used to sequence both TCR alpha and TCR beta chains. On the authors' methods: The median number of TCRs per sample was 85,000 to 100,000, ranging from about 20,000 to 750,000. The Decombinator software suite was used to annotate the V, J and CDR3 of the TCR reads. Every sample was subsampled to the same number of TCRs (28,000) for the PS versus PT1 abundance plots. Expanded TCRs were defined as absent before sensitization and observed at least eight times at the 2-week time point. TCRdb trimmed the raw reads at Q25, called clones with MiXCR and kept productive beta chains. Rows are unified per CDR3 protein, each entry keeping the most common DNA and genes. Here the V and J calls rest on TCRdb's processing, not on the authors' analysis. Counted in this sample were about 140,000 distinct CDR3 sequences; about 10% of them appeared once. About 1.3% of the sample is in the top ten clones.

What the research found in general, with its limitations: DPC sensitization did not change the number of TCRs with a frequency above 1 in 1000, and there was no evidence of changes in global repertoire structure. All patients had alopecia, a presumed autoimmune disease, so their immune response might differ from that of healthy individuals. Expanded TCRs formed significantly more large CDR3 similarity clusters than pre-sensitization or healthy control sets, consistent with antigen-driven responses. A positive correlation was found between the number of PT1 expanded TCRs and patch test score, with significance reached at thresholds 8, 16 and 32 but not 4. After repeated subsampling, changes were observed in the strength of the expansion versus patch-test correlation and in the threshold at which the correlation became significant.

This clonotype came up a few times. Its antigen has not been determined. It has no much larger one-base neighbor in the sample; base qualities were not kept. Explained via the paper, the time point label denotes: patch test 2, 6 weeks after DPC sensitization. The treatment or condition label for this specimen denotes: therapeutic diphenylcyclopropenone sensitization with weekly scalp DPC. Blood at each patch-test visit was drawn before the patch test was applied. To be eligible, patients had to be aged 18 to 70, diagnosed with alopecia and judged suitable for DPC therapy, while pregnant patients were excluded. Unfractionated whole blood was collected in Tempus Blood RNA tubes, and total RNA was extracted from that blood. The CDR3 measures 14 amino acids from cysteine to phenylalanine. The only DNA kept is the CDR3, 42 bases in frame from the first base. Relative to germline, V is missing 2 bases and J is missing 7 bases, with 3 bases of the junction outside any gene match.

This sequence was found in a woman in her forties or fifties with alopecia areata. Some clones in this sample may be carry-over from other donors' samples. The sequencing here drew on whole blood, taken in connection with sensitization to the hapten diphenylcyclopropenone (DPC). This chain joins TRBV12-3 or TRBV12-4 to TRBJ1-5; 9 central nucleotides agree with TRBD1. The CDR3 region has the sequence CASSLTGGEQPQHF. The DNA is TGTGCCAGCAGTTTAACAGGGGGCGAACAGCCCCAGCATTTT.